The 22 T cell receptor beta chains listed next were all sequenced from one sample in a study of cytomegalovirus exposure and HLA in healthy donors. The PCR ran on 60 Vbeta and 13 Jbeta primers. Profiling relied on immunoSEQ multiplex PCR, and the TCRdb table lists in-frame clones only, not all of them. The sample includes around 74,000 clones, 70% to 80% seen only once; the top ten take 2% to 3%. Sequenced material: PBMCs. These receptors came from a man aged 25 to 45 in good health and CMV-seronegative.

The rearrangement joins TRBV6-1 to TRBJ1-2; perhaps TRBD1 as D (6 bases). The CDR3 has 14 amino acids. The germline V and J ends were trimmed by 8 bases and 4 bases, with 17 bases remaining between them. CDR1 and CDR2 from the germline V gene are MNHNS and SASEGT. Written as DNA, the CDR3 is TGTGCCAGCGGCCGGGACAATACCTTCTATGGCTACACCTTC. As protein: CASGRDNTFYGYTF.

In nucleotides, the CDR3 is TGTGCCAGCAGCTTAGGATTCAGGGAGACCCAGTACTTC. This codes for CASSLGFRETQYF. The genes are TRBV7-8 and TRBJ2-5; D uncertain. This CDR3 contains 13 residues. Trimming removed 1 base at V and 5 bases at J, with 8 bases between. Germline CDR1 SGHVS, CDR2 FQNEAQ.

The chain carries TRBV18 and TRBJ1-2; TRBD1 agrees at 10 bases. This CDR3 has 15 residues. From germline, CDR1 is KGHSH and CDR2 LQKENI. Trimming at V came to 4 bases and at J to 3 bases, leaving 5 bases not matched to a gene. The CDR3 region has the DNA TGTGCCAGCTCACAGGACAGGGGGATAGACTATGGCTACACCTTC. It encodes CASSQDRGIDYGYTF.

Note on this clone: The same CDR3 can be traced to other DNA sequences in this sample. This rearrangement joins TRBV4-1 to TRBJ1-2; D is perhaps TRBD1 (5 bases). The V gene's germline CDR1 is MGHRA and CDR2 YSYEKL. V lost 5 bases and J 2 bases, leaving 9 bases between the germline ends. The CDR3 is 13 amino acids. The CDR3, as DNA: TGCGCCAGCAGCGCCGACAGCAACTATGGCTACACCTTC. Translating gives CASSADSNYGYTF.

This sequence joins TRBV4-3 and TRBJ2-1; TRBD2 aligns across 11 bases. Germline V lookup: CDR1 LGHNA, CDR2 YSLEER. V dropped 4 bases and J dropped 3; count of bases not matched to a gene: 2. The CDR3 spans 15 residues. The CDR3 loop reads CASSPLAGGYNEQFF. In DNA form, the CDR3 reads TGCGCCAGCAGCCCCCTAGCGGGAGGCTACAATGAGCAGTTCTTC.

The rearrangement uses TRBV16 and TRBJ2-4, with 7 bases fitting TRBD1. V dropped 6 bases and J dropped 4; count of bases not matched to a gene: 6. Germline V CDR1 and CDR2: KGHSY, FQNENV. CDR3 length equals 14 residues. The CDR3 sequence: CASSTGTAKNIQYF. The CDR3 DNA sequence: TGTGCCAGCAGTACCGGGACAGCAAAAAACATTCAGTACTTC.

This clone occurred once. The chain is built from TRBV7-8 and TRBJ2-7; TRBD1 matches 7 bases. V lost 11 bases and J lost 0; bases outside the gene matches: 1. The CDR3 is made up of 11 amino acids. Germline V CDR1 and CDR2: SGHVS, FQNEAQ. The CDR3 nucleotides read TGTGCCTCAGGGGGCTCCTACGAGCAGTACTTC. It is translated as CASGGSYEQYF.

This chain connects TRBV6-5 to TRBJ2-3; perhaps TRBD2 as D (5 bases). CDR3 length: 15 residues. The germline CDR1 and CDR2 sequences are MNHEY and SVGAGI. V was shortened by 4 bases and J by 3 bases, with 14 bases between the two germline ends. The CDR3 DNA follows: TGTGCCAGCAGTTTAGGTGGGAGAGGGACAGATACGCAGTATTTT. Protein: CASSLGGRGTDTQYF.

The rearrangement uses TRBV4-2 and TRBJ2-3, with a weak D call TRBD2 (5 bases). The germline V gene has CDR1 LGHNA and CDR2 YNFKEQ. This CDR3 contains 16 residues. Trimming left V 3 bases short and J 0 bases short, with 13 bases between. The CDR3 spells CASSHTGQRSTDTQYF. CDR3 DNA sequence: TGTGCCAGCAGCCACACCGGCCAGCGGAGCACAGATACGCAGTATTTT.

The chain uses TRBV5-1 and TRBJ2-1; the match to TRBD2 covers 11 bases. Trimming removed 2 bases from V and 7 bases from J; junction bases left unmatched: 5. The length of the CDR3 is 15 residues. From germline, CDR1 is SGHRS and CDR2 YFSETQ. Written as DNA, the CDR3 is TGCGCCAGCAGCTTCCTAGCGGGGGGCGGGAATGAGCAGTTCTTC. The encoded protein is CASSFLAGGGNEQFF. Variable domain in full (rest from reference TRBV5-1 and TRBJ2-1): KAGVTQTPRYLIKTRGQQVTLSCSPISGHRSVSWYQQTPGQGLQFLFEYFSETQRNKGNFPGRFSGRQFSNSRSEMNVSTLELGDSALYLCASSFLAGGGNEQFFGPGTRLTVL.

The chain is built from TRBV10-3 and TRBJ1-5; D is perhaps TRBD1 (6 bases). CDR3 length: 15 residues. Germline V gives CDR1 ENHRY, CDR2 SYGVKD. V shed 6 bases and J shed 4 bases, with 16 bases lying between them. The DNA for the CDR3 is TGTGCCATCAGCGATCAGGCAGGGGCTAATCAGCCCCAGCATTTT. It specifies CAISDQAGANQPQHF.

V and J are TRBV29-1 and TRBJ1-1; tentative D call: TRBD1 (5 bases). This CDR3 spans 13 amino acids. Trimming removed 5 bases from V and 4 bases from J, with 14 bases in between. The germline CDR1 and CDR2 sequences are SQVTM and ANQGSEA. The CDR3 loop is CSVPDPQGTEAFF. CDR3 DNA sequence: TGCAGCGTTCCAGATCCTCAGGGCACTGAAGCTTTCTTT.

This chain uses TRBV19 with TRBJ2-2; a weak D match, TRBD1 (5 bases). This CDR3 region has 13 residues. The germline CDR1 and CDR2 sequences are LNHDA and SQIVND (reference sequence). CDR3 amino acids: CAGAEPNTGELFF. The DNA of the CDR3 is TGTGCAGGGGCAGAACCAAACACCGGGGAGCTGTTTTTT.

The chain's CDR3 is CASRSGGSNQPQHF. The CDR3 bases are TGTGCCAGCAGGTCTGGAGGGAGCAATCAGCCCCAGCATTTT. The V call is TRBV6-5, the J call TRBJ1-5; no clear D gene. CDR3 length: 14 residues. CDR1 and CDR2 (germline): MNHEY, SVGAGI. Trimming took off 6 bases at V and 1 base at J, with 10 bases between the two ends.

The chain couples TRBV7-9 to TRBJ2-1; D is possibly TRBD1 (5 bases). V was cut by 5 bases and J by 0 bases, with 14 bases left in between. This CDR3 has 16 amino acids. Germline V CDR1 and CDR2: SEHNR, FQNEAQ (reference sequence). This CDR3 is CASSPKLGPSYNEQFF. DNA for the CDR3: TGTGCCAGCAGCCCCAAGCTGGGGCCCTCCTACAATGAGCAGTTCTTC.

This chain links TRBV13 with TRBJ2-1; 9 nucleotides align to TRBD2. The CDR3 totals 18 residues. In germline, CDR1 is PRHDT, CDR2 FYEKMQ (reference sequence). V shed 5 bases and J 7 bases; nucleotides not matched to a gene: 18. This chain's CDR3 is CASSPRGGLYSFGNEQFF. CDR3 coding DNA: TGTGCCAGCAGCCCGCGGGGGGGCTTATATTCATTTGGAAATGAGCAGTTCTTC.

The chain has TRBV19 and TRBJ1-5; a weak D match, TRBD1 (5 bases). Looked up from germline, CDR1 is LNHDA and CDR2 is SQIVND (reference sequence). The CDR3 totals 15 residues. V was pared by 8 bases and J by 5 bases, with 19 bases between. The chain's CDR3 is CASQAKTEHHQPQHF. CDR3 DNA sequence: TGTGCCAGTCAGGCTAAGACAGAGCACCATCAGCCCCAGCATTTT.

V gene TRBV25-1 combines with J gene TRBJ2-3; TRBD2 might be the D (5 bases). Germline lookup yields CDR1 MGHDK and CDR2 SYGVNS. CDR3 length: 15 amino acids. Trimming pared 2 bases from V and 7 bases from J, leaving 16 bases between. Here the CDR3 DNA reads TGTGCCAGCAGTGAAAGCGGCCCCGAACGGAATACGCAGTATTTT. Translated: CASSESGPERNTQYF.

By sample fraction, this clone is medium-sized. The rearrangement joins TRBV27 to TRBJ1-1; weak D call: TRBD1 (5 bases). The CDR3 is 13 amino acids. Trimming cost V 7 bases and J 3 bases, with 12 bases left between them. The germline V gene has CDR1 MNHEY and CDR2 SMNVEV (reference sequence). DNA for the CDR3: TGTGCCAGCACCAGGGAGGGGTACACTGAAGCTTTCTTT. Its protein is CASTREGYTEAFF.

This clone has only a few counts. J is TRBJ1-2 and V is TRBV5-1; D is undetermined. In germline, CDR1 is SGHRS, CDR2 YFSETQ. V dropped 4 bases and J dropped 2 bases, with 9 bases sitting between them. CDR3 length equals 13 residues. The CDR3 loop is CASSRGNNYGYTF. Written as DNA, the CDR3 is TGCGCCAGCAGCCGGGGAAACAACTATGGCTACACCTTC.

In this sample, this clone turned up a few times. This chain connects TRBV4-3 to TRBJ2-7, with D unclear. Germline assignment: CDR1 LGHNA and CDR2 YSLEER. The CDR3 runs to 13 residues. V gave up 1 base and J gave up 4 bases, with 8 bases separating them. Written as DNA, the CDR3 is TGCGCCAGCAGCCAAGTTGCGGAATACGAGCAGTACTTC. Encoded protein: CASSQVAEYEQYF.

The rearrangement links TRBV30 to TRBJ2-2; D perhaps matches TRBD1 (6 bases). This CDR3 spans 16 amino acids. Germline values: CDR1 GTSNPN, CDR2 SVGIG (reference sequence). V lost 0 bases and J lost 3, with 14 bases in between. The CDR3 region is CAWSVWGPVHTGELFF. The CDR3 DNA follows: TGTGCCTGGAGTGTATGGGGGCCGGTCCACACCGGGGAGCTGTTTTTT.